Following are 23 T cell receptor beta chains from one sample sequenced in a study of PD-1 blockade in classical Hodgkin lymphoma. The time point was: cycle 4 day 1 (C4D1), after five to seven weeks of nivolumab. Relapse was seen in all patients after autologous stem cell transplantation, and brentuximab vedotin exposure was variable. Magnetic negative selection was used to purify CD8+ T cells from thawed PBMCs. Generated by immunoSEQ multiplex PCR, the TCRdb table keeps only in-frame clones and is missing some. Here the sample spans roughly 2,300 clones, around 60% being singletons. Sequencing was performed on CD8+ T cells from blood, taken before the fourth cycle of nivolumab. The receptors derive from a human donor with classical Hodgkin lymphoma.

The chain links TRBV27 to TRBJ1-5; the match to TRBD1 covers 7 bases. V gave up 5 bases and J gave up 8 bases; unmatched junction bases: 9. The CDR3 extends over 14 amino acids. Germline CDR1 and CDR2: MNHEY and SMNVEV (reference sequence). The CDR3 region is CASSPRQGEEPQHF. The CDR3 DNA reads as TGTGCCAGCAGTCCCCGACAGGGAGAGGAGCCCCAGCATTTT.

The rearrangement links TRBV28 to TRBJ2-7, with TRBD2 matching 9 bases. Germline CDR1 reads MDHEN; CDR2 reads SYDVKM. CDR3 length: 15 amino acids. V was pared by 5 bases and J by 9 bases, with 14 bases of the junction left unmatched. The DNA for the CDR3 is TGTGCCAGCAGTCCACAGCGGGGGGCTAAAGAGGTGCAGTACTTC. Translating it yields CASSPQRGAKEVQYF.

This rearrangement joins TRBV7-9 to TRBJ2-5; 9 bases map to TRBD2. Trimming took 3 bases from V and 4 from J; bases not matched to a gene: 9. Germline V gives CDR1 SEHNR, CDR2 FQNEAQ (reference sequence). The CDR3 runs to 16 residues. The CDR3, as DNA: TGTGCCAGCAGCTTTTTTAGCGGGGGAGAGGGAGAGACCCAGTACTTC. This codes for CASSFFSGGEGETQYF.

Note on this clone: One junction end disagrees with the germline gene, perhaps due to a read error. The chain combines TRBV5-3 with TRBJ2-2; a possible D gene is TRBD2 (6 bases). TRBV5-3 is identified as an open reading frame with a role that is uncertain. The CDR3 loop spans 15 amino acids. The CDR3 region is CASSLGGVRTGELFF. The CDR3, as DNA: TGTGCCAGCAGCTTAGGAGGGGTCCGCACCGGGGAGCTGTTTTTT.

This clone appeared a few times. The chain recombines TRBV7-9 with TRBJ1-2, with a weak D call TRBD1 (6 bases). The CDR3 length is 15 residues. Looked up from germline, CDR1 is SEHNR and CDR2 is FQNEAQ (reference sequence). With 1 base removed from V and 4 bases from J, the gap between germline ends came to 13 bases. The CDR3 is CASSLDRAEFYGYTF. The CDR3 DNA follows: TGTGCCAGCAGCTTAGACAGGGCAGAGTTCTATGGCTACACCTTC.

This chain uses TRBV6-8 with TRBJ2-7, with D unclear. The CDR3 length is 13 residues. Trimming pared 2 bases from V and 3 bases from J, leaving 8 bases between. CDR1 and CDR2 (germline): MNHGY, SAAAGT. The CDR3 region is CASSYGENYEQYV. Here the CDR3 DNA reads TGTGCCAGCAGTTACGGGGAAAACTACGAGCAGTACGTC.

This clone is deemed medium-sized. The V gene is TRBV27, the J gene TRBJ2-7; no clear D. Germline-derived CDR1 and CDR2 are MNHEY and SMNVEV (reference sequence). Trimming stripped 6 bases from V and 6 bases from J, with 15 bases between. This CDR3 contains 13 residues. CDR3 nucleotide sequence: TGTGCCAGCAGCCCAACGCGGTCTAGCGAGCAGTACGTC. Translation gives CASSPTRSSEQYV.

The rearrangement links TRBV7-9 to TRBJ2-5; 14 nucleotides align to TRBD2. In germline, CDR1 is SEHNR, CDR2 FQNEAQ (reference sequence). This CDR3 is 16 amino acids long. V was pared by 3 bases and J by 7 bases, with 7 bases of the junction left unmatched. In DNA, the CDR3 is TGTGCCAGCAGCTTCAGACTAGCGGGGGGGCATGGGACCCAGTACTTC. It translates to CASSFRLAGGHGTQYF.

This rearrangement joins TRBV15 to TRBJ1-1; 7 positions agree with TRBD1. Trimming removed 0 bases from V and 2 bases from J; junction bases left unmatched: 15. In germline, CDR1 is LNHNV, CDR2 YYDKDF (reference sequence). The CDR3 contains 19 residues. CDR3 bases: TGTGCCACCAGCAGAGACCGGGGCCCTAACAGGGGCGCAAACACTGAAGCTTTCTTT. This translates into CATSRDRGPNRGANTEAFF.

This clone was found a few times. CDR3 DNA sequence: TGCAGCGCGCGGGACAGGGGGGTTAGGGAGACCCAGTACTTC. It specifies CSARDRGVRETQYF. The genes are TRBV29-1 and TRBJ2-5; 11 bases line up with TRBD1. The CDR3 runs to 14 residues. From germline, CDR1 is SQVTM and CDR2 ANQGSEA. The V gene end was trimmed by 7 bases and the J gene end by 5 bases; junction bases not matched to a gene: 9.

The V call is TRBV7-6, the J call TRBJ1-1; 10 positions agree with TRBD1. Per germline, CDR1 SGHVS and CDR2 FNYEAQ. V shed 5 bases and J 0 bases; nucleotides not matched to a gene: 12. The CDR3 has 18 amino acids. The CDR3, as DNA: TGTGCCAGCAGCCAAAATTTGGGACAGGGGCCCCTGAACACTGAAGCTTTCTTT. Translating it yields CASSQNLGQGPLNTEAFF. Complete variable domain (other parts from reference TRBV7-6 and TRBJ1-1): GAGVSQSPRYKVTKRGQDVALRCDPISGHVSLYWYRQALGQGPEFLTYFNYEAQQDKSGLPNDRFSAERPEGSISTLTIQRTEQRDSAMYRCASSQNLGQGPLNTEAFFGQGTRLTVV.

The chain combines TRBV27 with TRBJ1-4, with D possibly matching TRBD1 (5 bases). Germline CDR1 MNHEY, CDR2 SMNVEV (reference sequence). CDR3 length equals 12 residues. V was pared by 3 bases and J by 11 bases, with 10 bases between. The DNA of the CDR3 is TGTGCCAGCAGTTTTGGGACTGGGAAACTGTTTTTT. Translation gives CASSFGTGKLFF.

This clone is medium-sized by share. Other DNA sequences in this specimen translate into the identical CDR3. The CDR3 here is CASSYGETQYF. CDR3 sequence (DNA): TGCGCCAGCAGCTACGGGGAGACCCAGTACTTC. V is TRBV5-1 and J is TRBJ2-5; D ambiguous. The germline V and J ends were trimmed by 3 bases and 5 bases, with 5 bases remaining between them. CDR3 size: 11 residues. Per germline, CDR1 SGHRS and CDR2 YFSETQ.

By share of the sample, this clone is medium-sized. CDR3 sequence reads: CASSEAGEAFF. DNA for the CDR3: TGTGCCAGCAGTGAAGCTGGTGAAGCTTTCTTT. The V gene is TRBV2, the J gene TRBJ1-1, with D hard to call. The CDR3 is 11 amino acids. Trimming took 0 bases from V and 7 from J, leaving 3 bases between them. CDR1 and CDR2 (germline): SNHLY, FYNNEI.

The chain combines TRBV18 with TRBJ1-1; no clear D. V was pared by 8 bases and J by 0 bases, with 22 bases between. The CDR3 has 17 amino acids. CDR1 is KGHSH, CDR2 LQKENI, per germline. CDR3 sequence (DNA): TGTGCCAGCCATTCTAATTCGGGATCCCTGATGAACACTGAAGCTTTCTTT. It specifies CASHSNSGSLMNTEAFF.

This clone was seen a few times. The V gene is TRBV28, the J gene TRBJ2-3; D is perhaps TRBD2 (5 bases). Between the trimmed V and J ends, which lost 1 base and 5 bases, there was a span of 13 bases. From germline, CDR1 is MDHEN and CDR2 SYDVKM. CDR3 size: 15 residues. The CDR3 loop reads CASSLSPSPGDTQYF. CDR3 DNA sequence: TGTGCCAGCAGTTTATCCCCTAGCCCCGGAGATACGCAGTATTTT.

The chain employs TRBV10-2 and TRBJ2-3; D might be TRBD1 (5 bases). This CDR3 comprises 16 residues. The germline V gene encodes CDR1 WSHSY and CDR2 SAAADI. V lost 10 bases, J lost 1 base, and 21 bases lay in between. CDR3 bases: TGCGCCACCATTCCGCCGACAGACCCACGCACAGATACGCAGTATTTT. Its translation is CATIPPTDPRTDTQYF.

This chain joins TRBV7-9 and TRBJ1-1; D gene uncertain. V was clipped by 3 bases and J by 0 bases, with 11 bases between them. Germline CDR1 and CDR2: SEHNR and FQNEAQ (reference sequence). The CDR3 has 15 residues. The DNA for the CDR3 is TGTGCCAGCAGCTTCGGAGGAGGGCTGAACACTGAAGCTTTCTTT. Protein sequence: CASSFGGGLNTEAFF.

The V call is TRBV28, the J call TRBJ2-4; D gene unclear. The CDR3 is 16 residues long. Germline V gene lookup returns CDR1 MDHEN and CDR2 SYDVKM. Between the trimmed V and J ends, which lost 3 bases and 0 bases, there was a span of 12 bases. The CDR3 DNA is TGTGCCAGCAGTTTTTTCGGAATTATAGCCAAAAACATTCAGTACTTC. This codes for CASSFFGIIAKNIQYF.

This clone was picked up a small number of times. The rearrangement uses TRBV4-1 and TRBJ1-6, with 8 nucleotides matching TRBD1. The germline V gene encodes CDR1 MGHRA and CDR2 YSYEKL. The V gene end was trimmed by 3 bases and the J gene end by 6 bases; junction bases not matched to a gene: 7. There are 16 residues in the CDR3. As DNA, the CDR3 is TGCGCCAGCAGCCATGGACAGGGCGCGGGTAATTCACCCCTCCACTTT. Translation: CASSHGQGAGNSPLHF.

This sequence joins TRBV14 and TRBJ1-1; D ambiguous. The CDR3 loop spans 19 amino acids. Germline-derived CDR1 and CDR2 are SGHDN and FVKESK. V was shortened by 0 bases and J by 1 base, with 21 bases between the two germline ends. The CDR3 loop reads CASSQEIPRWDHPNTEAFF. The CDR3 nucleotides read TGTGCCAGCAGCCAAGAAATTCCCCGTTGGGATCATCCGAACACTGAAGCTTTCTTT. The variable domain in full, with the rest retrieved from reference TRBV14 and TRBJ1-1, is EAGVTQFPSHSVIEKGQTVTLRCDPISGHDNLYWYRRVMGKEIKFLLHFVKESKQDESGMPNNRFLAERTGGTYSTLKVQPAELEDSGVYFCASSQEIPRWDHPNTEAFFGQGTRLTVV.

The chain is built from TRBV6-4 and TRBJ1-6; TRBD1 matches 7 bases. This CDR3 spans 18 amino acids. Germline CDR1 is MRHNA and CDR2 is SNTAGT. V was pared by 4 bases and J by 2 bases, with 11 bases of the junction left unmatched. The CDR3 is CASSVSRGPLPYNSPLHF. In DNA form, the CDR3 reads TGTGCCAGCAGTGTCTCTAGGGGGCCCCTTCCCTATAATTCACCCCTCCACTTT.

This sequence joins TRBV10-3 and TRBJ2-3; 9 nucleotides agree with TRBD1. The CDR3 has 18 residues. Germline V lookup: CDR1 ENHRY, CDR2 SYGVKD. J lost 6 bases, V lost 3 bases, and 16 bases had no gene match. CDR3 nucleotide sequence: TGTGCCATCAGTGAAGGGGTGGCCAGTACAGGGGGCCCCGATACGCAGTATTTT. It translates to CAISEGVASTGGPDTQYF.